This TCR beta chain was captured in a study of T cell responses to AZD1222 COVID-19 vaccine. Whole-study findings and limits: At baseline, just five to seven AZD1222 recipients tested seropositive. Sampling captured repertoires only after the peak T cell response. White British ancestry dominated among donors, who included more females, and clonal diversity was possibly underestimated. Nearly half of unique spike-specific TCRs reportedly avoided B.1.351 and B.1.1.7 mutated regions.

This clone has only a few counts. No antigen is known for it. Germline V CDR1 and CDR2: SGHVS, FNYEAQ. This CDR3 has 16 residues. Trimming took 5 bases from V and 0 from J; bases not matched to a gene: 5. Libraries were prepared by immunoSEQ multiplex PCR; TCRdb keeps only in-frame clonotypes and omits some of them. The sample yields around 130,000 clones, roughly 87% seen once. This chain joins TRBV7-6 and TRBJ2-2, with 8 bases that match TRBD2. The source material was peripheral blood, sampled on day 0 of AZD1222 vaccination. The origin of this receptor is an adult in good health. The CDR3 coding sequence is TGTGCCAGCAGCCCCGGACTAGCCACGAACACCGGGGAGCTGTTTTTT. Its translation: CASSPGLATNTGELFF.